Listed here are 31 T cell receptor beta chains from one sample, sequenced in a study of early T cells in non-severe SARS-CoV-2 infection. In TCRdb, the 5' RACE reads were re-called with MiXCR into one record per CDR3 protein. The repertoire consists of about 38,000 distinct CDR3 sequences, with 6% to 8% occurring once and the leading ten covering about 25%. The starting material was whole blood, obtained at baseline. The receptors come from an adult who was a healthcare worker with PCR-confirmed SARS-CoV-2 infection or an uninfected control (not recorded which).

The CDR3 DNA reads TGTGCCAGTACCATCTGGGAGGGGGGTCAGCCCCAGCATTTT. Protein sequence: CASTIWEGGQPQHF. This chain links TRBV19 with TRBJ1-5; possible D gene TRBD1, 6 bases. Deletions cut 7 bases from V and 6 bases from J, with 16 bases between. CDR3 size: 14 residues. Germline loops: CDR1 LNHDA, CDR2 SQIVND (reference sequence).

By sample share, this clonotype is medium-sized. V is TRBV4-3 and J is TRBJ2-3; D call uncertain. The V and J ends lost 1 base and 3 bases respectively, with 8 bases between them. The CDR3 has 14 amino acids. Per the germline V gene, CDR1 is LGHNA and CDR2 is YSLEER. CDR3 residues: CASSQVLGTDTQYF. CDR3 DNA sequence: TGCGCCAGCAGCCAAGTACTGGGAACAGATACGCAGTATTTT.

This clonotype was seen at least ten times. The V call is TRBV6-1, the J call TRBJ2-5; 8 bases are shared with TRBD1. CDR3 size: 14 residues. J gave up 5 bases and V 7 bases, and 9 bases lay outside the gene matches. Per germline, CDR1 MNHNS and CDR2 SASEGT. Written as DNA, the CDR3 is TGTGCCAGCAAAAATACGGACAGGGTGGAGACCCAGTACTTC. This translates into CASKNTDRVETQYF.

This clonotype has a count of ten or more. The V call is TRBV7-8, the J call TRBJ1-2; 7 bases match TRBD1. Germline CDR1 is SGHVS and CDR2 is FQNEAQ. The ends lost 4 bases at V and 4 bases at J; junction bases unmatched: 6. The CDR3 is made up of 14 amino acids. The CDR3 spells CASSWTGQPYGYTF. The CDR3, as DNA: TGTGCCAGCAGCTGGACAGGACAGCCCTATGGCTACACCTTC.

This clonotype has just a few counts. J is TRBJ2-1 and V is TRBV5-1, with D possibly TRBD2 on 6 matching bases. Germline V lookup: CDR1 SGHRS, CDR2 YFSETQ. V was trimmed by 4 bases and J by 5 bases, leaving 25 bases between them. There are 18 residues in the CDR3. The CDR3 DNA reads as TGCGCCAGCAGCCCCAAGGCCGGGACTGCCGCGTGGAACAATGAGCAGTTCTTC. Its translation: CASSPKAGTAAWNNEQFF.

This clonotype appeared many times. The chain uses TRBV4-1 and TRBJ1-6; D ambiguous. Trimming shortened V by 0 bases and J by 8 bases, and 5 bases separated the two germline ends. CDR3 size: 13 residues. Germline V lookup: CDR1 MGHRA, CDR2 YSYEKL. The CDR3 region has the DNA TGCGCCAGCAGCCAAGATCTTGATTCACCCCTCCACTTT. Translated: CASSQDLDSPLHF.

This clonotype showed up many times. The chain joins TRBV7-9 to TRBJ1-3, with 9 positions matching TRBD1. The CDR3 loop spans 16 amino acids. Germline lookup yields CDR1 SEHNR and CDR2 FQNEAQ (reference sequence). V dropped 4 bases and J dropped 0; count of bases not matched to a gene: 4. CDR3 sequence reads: CASSSGQGSSGNTIYF. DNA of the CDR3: TGTGCCAGCAGCTCGGGACAGGGATCCTCTGGAAACACCATATATTTT.

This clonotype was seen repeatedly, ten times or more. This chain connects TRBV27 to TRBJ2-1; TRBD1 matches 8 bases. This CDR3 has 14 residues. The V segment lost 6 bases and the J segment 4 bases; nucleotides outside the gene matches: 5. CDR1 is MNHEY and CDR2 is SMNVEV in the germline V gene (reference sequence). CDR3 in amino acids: CASSLDRGYNEQFF. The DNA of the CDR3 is TGTGCCAGCAGCCTAGACAGGGGATACAATGAGCAGTTCTTC.

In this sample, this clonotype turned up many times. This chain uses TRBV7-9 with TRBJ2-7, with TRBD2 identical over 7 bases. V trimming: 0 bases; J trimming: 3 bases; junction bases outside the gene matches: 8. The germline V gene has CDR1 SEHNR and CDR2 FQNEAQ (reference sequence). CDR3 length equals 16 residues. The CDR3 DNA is TGTGCCAGCAGCTTAGCGGGAGGGTTGAGGAGCTACGAGCAGTACTTC. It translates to CASSLAGGLRSYEQYF.

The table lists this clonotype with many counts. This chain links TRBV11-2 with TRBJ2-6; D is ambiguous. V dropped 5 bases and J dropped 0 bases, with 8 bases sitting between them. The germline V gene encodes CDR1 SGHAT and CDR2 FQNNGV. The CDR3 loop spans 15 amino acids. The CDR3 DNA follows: TGTGCCAGCAGCGCACATTTCTCTGGGGCCAACGTCCTGACTTTC. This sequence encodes CASSAHFSGANVLTF.

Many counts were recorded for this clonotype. The CDR3 region has the DNA TGTGCCACAACCCCGGAGGCCACAGGGTTTCGTGGCTACACCTTC. Its protein is CATTPEATGFRGYTF. V is TRBV10-3 and J is TRBJ1-2; D is perhaps TRBD1 (6 bases). Between the trimmed V and J ends, which lost 10 bases and 7 bases, there was a span of 25 bases. Germline loops: CDR1 ENHRY, CDR2 SYGVKD. The CDR3 runs to 15 residues.

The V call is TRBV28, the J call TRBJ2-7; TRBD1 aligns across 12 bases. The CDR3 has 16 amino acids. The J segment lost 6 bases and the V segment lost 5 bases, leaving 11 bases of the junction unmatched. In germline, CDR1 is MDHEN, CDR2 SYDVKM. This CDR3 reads CASSTPGQGAGGEQYF. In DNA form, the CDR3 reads TGTGCCAGCAGTACCCCGGGACAGGGGGCTGGGGGCGAGCAGTACTTC.

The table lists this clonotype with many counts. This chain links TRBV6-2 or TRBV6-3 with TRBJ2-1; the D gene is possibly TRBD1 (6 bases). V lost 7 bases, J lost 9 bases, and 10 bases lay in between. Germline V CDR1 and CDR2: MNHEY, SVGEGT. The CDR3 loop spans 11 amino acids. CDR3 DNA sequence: TGTGCCAGCACTCTCAGGGGTGAGCAGTTCTTC. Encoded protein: CASTLRGEQFF.

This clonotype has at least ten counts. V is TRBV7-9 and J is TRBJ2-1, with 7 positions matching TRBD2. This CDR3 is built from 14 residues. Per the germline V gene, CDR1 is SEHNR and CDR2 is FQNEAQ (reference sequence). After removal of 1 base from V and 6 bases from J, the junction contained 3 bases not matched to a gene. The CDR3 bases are TGTGCCAGCAGCTTAGATGCGGGGGTCAATGAGCAGTTCTTC. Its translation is CASSLDAGVNEQFF.

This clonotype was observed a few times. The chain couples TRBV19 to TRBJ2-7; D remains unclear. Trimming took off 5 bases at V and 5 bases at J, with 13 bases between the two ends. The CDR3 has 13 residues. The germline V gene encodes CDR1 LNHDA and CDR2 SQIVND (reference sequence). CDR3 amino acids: CASSGTLWNEQYF. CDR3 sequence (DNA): TGTGCCAGTAGTGGAACCCTGTGGAACGAGCAGTACTTC.

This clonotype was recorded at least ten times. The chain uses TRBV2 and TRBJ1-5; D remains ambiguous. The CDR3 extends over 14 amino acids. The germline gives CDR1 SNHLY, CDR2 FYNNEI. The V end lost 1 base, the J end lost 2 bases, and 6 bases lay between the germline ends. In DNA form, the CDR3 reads TGTGCCAGCAGTGAAGAGGGTGGCAATCAGCCCCAGCATTTT. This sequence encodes CASSEEGGNQPQHF.

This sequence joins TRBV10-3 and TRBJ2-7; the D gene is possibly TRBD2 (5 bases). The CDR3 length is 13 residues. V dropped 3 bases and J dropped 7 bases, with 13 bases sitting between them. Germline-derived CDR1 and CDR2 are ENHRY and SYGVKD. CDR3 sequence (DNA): TGTGCCATCAGTGACCCTAATTGGGAGGAGCAGTACTTC. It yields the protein CAISDPNWEEQYF.

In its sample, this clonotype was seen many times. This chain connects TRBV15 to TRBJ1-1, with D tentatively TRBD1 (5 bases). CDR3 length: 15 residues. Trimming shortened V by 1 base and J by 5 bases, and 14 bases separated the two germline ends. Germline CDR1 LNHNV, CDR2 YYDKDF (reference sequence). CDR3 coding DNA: TGTGCCACCAGCAGAGCTTTTCAGGGAGGAACTGAAGCTTTCTTT. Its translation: CATSRAFQGGTEAFF.

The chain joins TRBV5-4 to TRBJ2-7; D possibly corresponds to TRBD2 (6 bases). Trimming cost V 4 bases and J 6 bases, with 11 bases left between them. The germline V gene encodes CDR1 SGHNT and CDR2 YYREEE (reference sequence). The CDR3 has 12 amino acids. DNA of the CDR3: TGTGCCAGCAGCCGGGACTGGAGCGAGCAGTACTTC. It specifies CASSRDWSEQYF.

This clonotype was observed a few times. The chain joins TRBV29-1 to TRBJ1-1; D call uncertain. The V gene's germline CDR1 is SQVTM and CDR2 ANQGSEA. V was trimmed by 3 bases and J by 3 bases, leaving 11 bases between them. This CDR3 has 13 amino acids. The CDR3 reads CSVDPEIDTEAFF. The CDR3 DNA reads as TGCAGCGTTGATCCGGAGATCGACACTGAAGCTTTCTTT.

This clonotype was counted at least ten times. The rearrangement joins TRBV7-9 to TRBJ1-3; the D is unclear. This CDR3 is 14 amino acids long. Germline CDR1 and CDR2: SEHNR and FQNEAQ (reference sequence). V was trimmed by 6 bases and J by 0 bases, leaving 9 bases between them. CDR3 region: CASRPGSSGNTIYF. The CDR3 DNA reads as TGTGCCAGCAGGCCGGGGTCCTCTGGAAACACCATATATTTT. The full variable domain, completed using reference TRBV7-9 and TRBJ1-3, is DTGVSQNPRHKITKRGQNVTFRCDPISEHNRLYWYRQTLGQGPEFLTYFQNEAQLEKSRLLSDRFSAERPKGSFSTLEIQRTEQGDSAMYLCASRPGSSGNTIYFGEGSWLTVV.

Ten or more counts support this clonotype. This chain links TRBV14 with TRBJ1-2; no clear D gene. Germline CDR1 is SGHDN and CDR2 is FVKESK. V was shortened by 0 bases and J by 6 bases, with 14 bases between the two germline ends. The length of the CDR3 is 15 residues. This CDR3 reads CASSQDHLGFDGYTF. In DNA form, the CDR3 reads TGTGCCAGCAGCCAAGATCATTTAGGGTTTGATGGCTACACCTTC.

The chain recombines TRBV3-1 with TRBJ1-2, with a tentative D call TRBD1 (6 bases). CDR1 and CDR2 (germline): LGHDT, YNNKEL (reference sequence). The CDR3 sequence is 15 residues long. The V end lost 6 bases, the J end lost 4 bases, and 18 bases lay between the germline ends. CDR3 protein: CASRDRTDLSYGYTF. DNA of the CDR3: TGTGCCAGCAGGGATCGGACAGATCTTTCCTATGGCTACACCTTC.

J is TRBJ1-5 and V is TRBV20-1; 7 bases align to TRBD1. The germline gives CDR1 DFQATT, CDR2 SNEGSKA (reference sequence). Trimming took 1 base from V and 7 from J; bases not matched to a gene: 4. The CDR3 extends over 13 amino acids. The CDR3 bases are TGCAGTGCTAGAGGACAGGGAGTCCAGCCCCAGCATTTT. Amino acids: CSARGQGVQPQHF.

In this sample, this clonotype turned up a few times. Here the CDR3 reads CASQGDYGYTF. The CDR3 nucleotides read TGTGCCAGTCAAGGGGACTATGGCTACACCTTC. The chain carries TRBV28 and TRBJ1-2; D may be TRBD1 (5 bases). The CDR3 contains 11 residues. Germline CDR1 is MDHEN and CDR2 is SYDVKM. V dropped 9 bases and J dropped 3 bases, with 8 bases sitting between them.

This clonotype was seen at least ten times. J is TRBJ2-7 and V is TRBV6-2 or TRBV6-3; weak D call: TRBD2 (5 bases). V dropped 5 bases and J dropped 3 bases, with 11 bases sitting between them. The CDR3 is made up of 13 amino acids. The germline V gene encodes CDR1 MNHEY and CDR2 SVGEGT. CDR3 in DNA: TGTGCCAGCAGTCTCGGGGTGGACTACGAGCAGTACTTC. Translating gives CASSLGVDYEQYF.

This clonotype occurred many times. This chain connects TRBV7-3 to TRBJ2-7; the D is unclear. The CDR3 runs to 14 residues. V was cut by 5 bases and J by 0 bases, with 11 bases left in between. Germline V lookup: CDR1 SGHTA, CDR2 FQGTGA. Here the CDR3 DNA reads TGTGCCAGCAGCCCCCTTGCCGGCTCCTACGAGCAGTACTTC. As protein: CASSPLAGSYEQYF.

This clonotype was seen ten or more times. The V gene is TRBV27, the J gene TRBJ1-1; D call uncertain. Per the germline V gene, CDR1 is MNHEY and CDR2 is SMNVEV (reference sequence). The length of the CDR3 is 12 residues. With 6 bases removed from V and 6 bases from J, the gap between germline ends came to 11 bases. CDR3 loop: CASRRIDAEAFF. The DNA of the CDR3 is TGTGCCAGCAGACGGATTGACGCTGAAGCTTTCTTT.

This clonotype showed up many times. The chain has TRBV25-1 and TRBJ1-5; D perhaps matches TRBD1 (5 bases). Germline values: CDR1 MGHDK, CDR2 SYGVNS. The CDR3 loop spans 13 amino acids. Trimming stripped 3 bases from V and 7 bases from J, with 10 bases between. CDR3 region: CASSDGGGQPQHF. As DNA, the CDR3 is TGTGCCAGCAGTGATGGGGGTGGACAGCCCCAGCATTTT.

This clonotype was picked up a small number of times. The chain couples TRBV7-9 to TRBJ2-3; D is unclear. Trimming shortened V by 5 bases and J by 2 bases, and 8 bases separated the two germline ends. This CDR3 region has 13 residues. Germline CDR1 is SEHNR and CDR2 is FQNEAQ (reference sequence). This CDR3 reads CASSPLVTDTQYF. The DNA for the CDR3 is TGTGCCAGCAGCCCCCTGGTCACAGATACGCAGTATTTT.

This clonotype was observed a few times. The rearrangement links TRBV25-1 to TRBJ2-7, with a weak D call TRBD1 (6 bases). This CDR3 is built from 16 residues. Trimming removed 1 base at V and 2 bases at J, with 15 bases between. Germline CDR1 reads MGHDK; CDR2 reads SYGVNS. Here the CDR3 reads CASSEFVGDTTYEQYF. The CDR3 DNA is TGTGCCAGCAGTGAATTTGTAGGGGACACCACCTACGAGCAGTACTTC.